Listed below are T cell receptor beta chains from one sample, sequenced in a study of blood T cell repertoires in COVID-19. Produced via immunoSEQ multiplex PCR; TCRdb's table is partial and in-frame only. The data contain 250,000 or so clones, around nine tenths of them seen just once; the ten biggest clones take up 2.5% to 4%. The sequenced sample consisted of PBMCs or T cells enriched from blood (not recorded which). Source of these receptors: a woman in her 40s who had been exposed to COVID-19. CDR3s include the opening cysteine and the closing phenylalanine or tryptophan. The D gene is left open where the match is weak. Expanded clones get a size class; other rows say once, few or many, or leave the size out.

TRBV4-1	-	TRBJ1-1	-	TGCGCCAGCAGCCGGACAGCGGTGAACACTGAAGCTTTCTTT	CASSRTAVNTEAFF
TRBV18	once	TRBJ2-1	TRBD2	TGTGCCAGCTCACCCCGGACTAGCGTGGACCATGAGCAGTTCTTC	CASSPRTSVDHEQFF
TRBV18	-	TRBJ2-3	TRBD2	TGTGCCAGCTCACCAAGCCAGCGGGGGGATGGAGATACGCAGTATTTT	CASSPSQRGDGDTQYF
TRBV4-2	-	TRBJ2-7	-	TGTGCCAGCAGCCAAGGTGTAGGTGGGGCCTCCTACGAGCAGTACTTC	CASSQGVGGASYEQYF
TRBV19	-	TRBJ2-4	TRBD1	TGTGCCGGAGAGGGGGACAGTCGGGGTAACGCCAAAAACATTCAGTACTTC	CAGEGDSRGNAKNIQYF
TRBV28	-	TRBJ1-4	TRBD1	TGTGCCAGCAGTTCGGGACAGGCTGGAGGTGAAAAACTGTTTTTT	CASSSGQAGGEKLFF
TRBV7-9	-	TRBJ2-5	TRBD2	TGTGCCAGCAGCTTAGTTTCCCCGGGAGGGTTGGAGACCCAGTACTTC	CASSLVSPGGLETQYF
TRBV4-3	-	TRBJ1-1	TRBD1	TGCGCCAGCAGCCAAGATGCAGGGGGCACTGAAGCTTTCTTT	CASSQDAGGTEAFF
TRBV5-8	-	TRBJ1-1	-	TGTGCCAGCAGCTTACCCCCAGGGAACACTGAAGCTTTCTTT	CASSLPPGNTEAFF
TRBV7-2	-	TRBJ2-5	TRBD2	TGTGCCAGCAGCTTAGGGGCGGGAGGCCAAGAGACCCAGTACTTC	CASSLGAGGQETQYF
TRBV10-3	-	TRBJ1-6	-	TGTGCCATCAGTAAGTCCGGGGGAAATTCACCCCTCCACTTT	CAISKSGGNSPLHF
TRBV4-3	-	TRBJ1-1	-	TGCGCCAGCAGCCAAGACAGGGCGCTTGGAGCTTTCTTT	CASSQDRALGAFF